These 22 T cell receptor beta chains were sequenced from one sample in a study of cytomegalovirus exposure and HLA in healthy donors. The PCR ran on 60 Vbeta and 13 Jbeta primers. Repertoires were generated with immunoSEQ multiplex PCR, while TCRdb's copy carries only in-frame clones and drops some. The sample holds some 80,000 clones; approximately 80% are singletons and the top ten take 3.4%. The material sequenced was PBMCs. The receptors stem from a man aged 40-55 years in good health and CMV-seronegative.

The chain has TRBV18 and TRBJ2-7, with TRBD1 matching over 10 bases. The germline V gene has CDR1 KGHSH and CDR2 LQKENI. V shed 5 bases and J 2 bases; nucleotides not matched to a gene: 6. The CDR3 contains 15 residues. The CDR3 nucleotides read TGTGCCAGCTCAACTCGGGACAGGGGTACCTACGAGCAGTACTTC. It translates to CASSTRDRGTYEQYF.

The chain is built from TRBV7-2 and TRBJ2-5; D remains ambiguous. Germline V gene lookup returns CDR1 SGHTA and CDR2 FQGNSA. V was cut by 3 bases and J by 2 bases, with 7 bases left in between. This CDR3 has 13 residues. The CDR3 protein is CASSFLRQETQYF. In nucleotides, the CDR3 is TGTGCCAGCAGCTTCCTCAGGCAAGAGACCCAGTACTTC.

The V call is TRBV7-9, the J call TRBJ1-5, with D perhaps matching TRBD1 (5 bases). This CDR3 is built from 15 residues. Germline CDR1 SEHNR, CDR2 FQNEAQ (reference sequence). The V and J ends lost 5 bases and 3 bases respectively, with 14 bases between them. Here the CDR3 DNA reads TGTGCCAGCAGCCCTCAGGGAGGCGCCAATCAGCCCCAGCATTTT. This encodes CASSPQGGANQPQHF.

The J gene is TRBJ2-5, the V gene TRBV4-3; 9 bases are shared with TRBD2. The J segment lost 1 base and the V segment lost 0 bases, leaving 0 bases of the junction unmatched. The CDR3 totals 15 residues. CDR1 is LGHNA, CDR2 YSLEER, per germline. The CDR3 region has the DNA TGCGCCAGCAGCCAAGAGCGGGGGGGCCAAGAGACCCAGTACTTC. It translates to CASSQERGGQETQYF.

V gene TRBV29-1 combines with J gene TRBJ1-1; TRBD1 agrees at 9 bases. The length of the CDR3 is 13 residues. Germline CDR1 and CDR2: SQVTM and ANQGSEA. Unmatched junction bases numbered 5, after V lost 6 bases and J lost 3 bases. The CDR3 DNA sequence: TGCAGCGTGAGACAGGGGGAGTACACTGAAGCTTTCTTT. Its protein is CSVRQGEYTEAFF.

CDR3 DNA: TGTGCCAGCAGCGTACCTCGGGAGGGATCCTACTCACCCCTCCACTTT. This gives the protein CASSVPREGSYSPLHF. This chain joins TRBV9 and TRBJ1-6; D gene unclear. CDR1 SGDLS and CDR2 YYNGEE come from the germline V gene. CDR3 size: 16 residues. The germline V and J ends were trimmed by 1 base and 10 bases, with 18 bases remaining between them.

This clone was found once. This chain joins TRBV15 and TRBJ2-7; 10 bases are shared with TRBD1. Germline V gene lookup returns CDR1 LNHNV and CDR2 YYDKDF (reference sequence). The V gene end was trimmed by 1 base and the J gene end by 7 bases; junction bases not matched to a gene: 10. The CDR3 has 16 residues. CDR3 protein: CATSRGGGQGWGEQYF. The DNA of the CDR3 is TGTGCCACCAGCAGAGGAGGGGGACAGGGGTGGGGGGAGCAGTACTTC.

The count of this clone is one. The V gene is TRBV28, the J gene TRBJ1-2, with TRBD1 matching over 10 bases. The CDR3 loop spans 15 amino acids. V was pared by 4 bases and J by 2 bases, with 4 bases of the junction left unmatched. The germline gives CDR1 MDHEN, CDR2 SYDVKM. In nucleotides, the CDR3 is TGTGCCAGCAGTTGGGGGGACAGGGGCAACTATGGCTACACCTTC. It is translated as CASSWGDRGNYGYTF.

This rearrangement joins TRBV6-4 to TRBJ2-2, with D possibly TRBD1 on 6 matching bases. Germline CDR1 reads MRHNA; CDR2 reads SNTAGT. Trimming pared 4 bases from V and 0 bases from J, leaving 9 bases between. The CDR3 sequence is 15 residues long. The CDR3 protein is CASSGQAANTGELFF. Here the CDR3 DNA reads TGTGCCAGCAGTGGACAGGCCGCGAACACCGGGGAGCTGTTTTTT.

CDR3 residues: CASKFLDRANTEAFF. In DNA form, the CDR3 reads TGTGCCAGCAAATTTCTGGACAGGGCGAACACTGAAGCTTTCTTT. The J gene is TRBJ1-1, the V gene TRBV5-4; TRBD1 agrees at 8 bases. V lost 6 bases and J lost 1; bases outside the gene matches: 8. Germline loops: CDR1 SGHNT, CDR2 YYREEE (reference sequence). The length of the CDR3 is 15 residues.

This clone was seen once. The gene calls are TRBV6-1 and TRBJ2-7; D is perhaps TRBD2 (7 bases). Germline CDR1 and CDR2: MNHNS and SASEGT. This CDR3 has 14 amino acids. The V end lost 8 bases, the J end lost 1 base, and 15 bases lay between the germline ends. CDR3 protein: CASEGGGQSYEQYF. CDR3 coding DNA: TGTGCCAGCGAAGGCGGGGGCCAATCCTACGAGCAGTACTTC.

This chain joins TRBV5-5 and TRBJ2-1, with D possibly matching TRBD2 (5 bases). Trimming stripped 5 bases from V and 4 bases from J, with 16 bases between. Germline CDR1 and CDR2: SGHKS and YYEKEE (reference sequence). This CDR3 spans 15 amino acids. The CDR3 spells CASRQDSPYYNEQFF. The CDR3 DNA reads as TGTGCCAGCAGGCAGGACTCCCCGTATTACAATGAGCAGTTCTTC.

The chain links TRBV2 to TRBJ2-5, with 8 bases fitting TRBD1. V lost 10 bases to trimming and J lost 2 bases; unmatched junction nucleotides: 3. The CDR3 extends over 12 amino acids. In germline, CDR1 is SNHLY, CDR2 FYNNEI. CDR3 sequence reads: CAKRTGQETQYF. Written as DNA, the CDR3 is TGTGCCAAACGGACAGGGCAAGAGACCCAGTACTTC.

This clone is judged medium-sized. The chain is built from TRBV6-1 and TRBJ1-1, with TRBD1 matching 9 bases. The junction had 2 bases not matched to a gene; V was cut back by 2 bases and J by 4 bases. The CDR3 extends over 14 amino acids. Germline V lookup: CDR1 MNHNS, CDR2 SASEGT. The DNA of the CDR3 is TGTGCCAGCAGTGAACCGACAGGGGGCACTGAAGCTTTCTTT. It specifies CASSEPTGGTEAFF.

J is TRBJ1-2 and V is TRBV2; 11 bases line up with TRBD1. V dropped 8 bases and J dropped 0; count of bases not matched to a gene: 8. The CDR3 contains 16 residues. Germline V lookup: CDR1 SNHLY, CDR2 FYNNEI. The CDR3, as DNA: TGTGCCAGCGCAAGGGACAGGGGGTATACTAACTATGGCTACACCTTC. Residues: CASARDRGYTNYGYTF.

The J gene is TRBJ2-1, the V gene TRBV7-2; a weak D match, TRBD2 (7 bases). The CDR3 covers 13 residues. From germline, CDR1 is SGHTA and CDR2 FQGNSA. Trimming took off 5 bases at V and 4 bases at J, with 9 bases between the two ends. The CDR3 DNA reads TGTGCCAGCAGCCGGGGGGCATACAATGAGCAGTTCTTC. It is translated as CASSRGAYNEQFF.

The chain joins TRBV27 to TRBJ1-2, with 7 nucleotides matching TRBD1. The CDR3 sequence is 13 residues long. The germline gives CDR1 MNHEY, CDR2 SMNVEV (reference sequence). V was pared by 4 bases and J by 5 bases, with 4 bases of the junction left unmatched. The CDR3 sequence is CASSYTGAYGYTF. The CDR3 nucleotides read TGTGCCAGCAGTTATACAGGGGCTTATGGCTACACCTTC.

V gene TRBV5-6 combines with J gene TRBJ1-5; TRBD1 might be the D (5 bases). Germline V gene data show CDR1 as SGHDT and CDR2 as YYEEEE. The CDR3 has 13 residues. V was pared by 4 bases and J by 5 bases, with 10 bases between. The CDR3 DNA reads as TGTGCCAGCAGCGCCCGACAGTATCAGCCCCAGCATTTT. Amino acid sequence: CASSARQYQPQHF.

V usage is TRBV6-5 and J usage is TRBJ1-2; 9 bases line up with TRBD1. V dropped 0 bases and J dropped 8; count of bases not matched to a gene: 10. The CDR3 consists of 16 residues. Germline CDR1 is MNHEY and CDR2 is SVGAGI. The CDR3 bases are TGTGCCAGCAGTTACTCAAGGACAGGGGATACGAGGGGCTACACCTTC. This gives the protein CASSYSRTGDTRGYTF.

In this sample, this clone turned up once. V usage is TRBV27 and J usage is TRBJ2-1; 14 bases align to TRBD2. CDR1 MNHEY and CDR2 SMNVEV come from the germline V gene (reference sequence). Losses at the gene ends were 3 bases for V and 4 bases for J; bases not matched to a gene: 2. CDR3 length: 16 residues. CDR3 sequence: CASSFWTSGGYNEQFF. The CDR3 DNA reads as TGTGCCAGCAGTTTCTGGACTAGCGGGGGGTACAATGAGCAGTTCTTC.

This sequence joins TRBV27 and TRBJ1-5; D not resolved. Per the germline V gene, CDR1 is MNHEY and CDR2 is SMNVEV (reference sequence). This CDR3 has 16 residues. Between the trimmed V and J ends, which lost 6 bases and 3 bases, there was a span of 18 bases. In DNA, the CDR3 is TGTGCCAGCAGACCTTCGTGGGGAGGGAACAATCAGCCCCAGCATTTT. This codes for CASRPSWGGNNQPQHF.

The chain couples TRBV4-1 to TRBJ2-2; a weak D match, TRBD2 (7 bases). CDR1 MGHRA and CDR2 YSYEKL come from the germline V gene. The V end lost 0 bases, the J end lost 5 bases, and 19 bases lay between the germline ends. This CDR3 spans 18 amino acids. The CDR3 here is CASSQEGGRGRRTGELFF. DNA of the CDR3: TGCGCCAGCAGCCAAGAGGGGGGGCGGGGGCGAAGGACCGGGGAGCTGTTTTTT.